This T cell receptor beta chain is from a study of cytotoxic CD8 clonotypes in ibrutinib-treated CLL (dated by TCRdb to 2020 to 2022). In the study overall: The cohort was composed of under 12 relapsed/refractory and about 15 treatment-naive patients; IGHV unmutated status was identified in approximately 17 patients. Partial responses were observed in 24 patients and complete responses in 2; after a median follow-up of 68 months, remission was maintained in 15 or so patients and progression was observed in about twelve. Response samples were taken after a median of 12 months on treatment, ranging from about 6 to 40 months. An average of roughly 250,000 productive templates and some 100,000 productive rearrangements was obtained per sample. Longitudinal samples were obtainable from about 30% of the 86 participants in the trial. Cryopreserved peripheral blood mononuclear cells were obtained before treatment, at response, and at either sustained remission or disease progression. All remission and progressive disease samples were collected while patients were still receiving ibrutinib. The research as a whole found: Sampling times were not matched between patients in sustained remission and patients whose disease was progressing, and lymph node repertoires were not examined. Public clonotypes were found to be uncommon and were observed to contract or remain stable during treatment; the increase in clonality was shown to reflect expansion of private clonotypes at ibrutinib response. At baseline, clonality was higher than in age-matched healthy donors and showed a strong correlation with circulating CD8+ T-cell counts. Clonality increased at ibrutinib response, stayed stable in sustained remission, and fell back toward baseline at progression.

As for this clone: This receptor's antigen is unknown. The record has no base qualities; no much larger clone is one base away.

The goal of deep resolution MiSeq sequencing was a depth between 1 in 1 million and 1 in 200,000 T cells, and coverage averaged 10x per clonotype. TCR beta libraries were generated with the immunoSEQ hsTCRB Kit. For the original study's pipeline: Data were analyzed with ImmunoSEQ Data Assistant and ImmunoSEQ Analyzer, with V, D and J genes assigned per IMGT definitions. Clonality was computed as one minus normalized Shannon entropy of productive rearrangement frequencies, ranging from 0 to 1. Only overrepresented clonotypes making up at least 0.05% of each patient's repertoire were included in the public clonotype analysis. Roughly 13 repertoires from age-matched healthy donors, obtained from immuneACCESS, served as clonality controls. TCRdb limited this immuneACCESS table to in-frame rearrangements with V and J called. A share of clones is missing; checked studies link under half to unresolved V genes, and the rest is unexplained. V, J and clone size were drawn from that table, and D and trimming were deduced from the DNA. This sample has tens of thousands of clones in its table, and 55% to 70% of those were observed once. The ten largest clones capture roughly 51% of the sample.

The CDR3 contains 16 residues, cysteine and phenylalanine counted. The read is trimmed to its CDR3 DNA, 48 bases read in frame from base 1. Trimming costs V 6 bases and J 5 bases, and their ends lie 20 bases apart. The time point tag for this specimen amounts to: progressive disease on ibrutinib. For TCR beta library preparation, approximately 2 micrograms of genomic DNA were isolated from cryopreserved PBMCs. Longitudinal blood samples from CLL patients on ibrutinib monotherapy were analyzed using high-throughput TCR beta sequencing. Patients were enrolled in a phase 2 open-label single-center ibrutinib monotherapy trial.

The rearrangement combines TRBV23-1 with TRBJ1-5, with the D gene too uncertain to name. TRBV23-1 is an ORF; its function is uncertain. This specimen consisted of PBMCs, obtained at disease progression, from a patient treated with ibrutinib. This receptor was taken from a human donor with chronic lymphocytic leukemia. In nucleotides, the sequence is TGCGCCAGCAGCCCGCCGGAGGGTGTTGGGGATCAGCCCCAGCATTTT. Its translation reads: CASSPPEGVGDQPQHF.